This T cell receptor beta chain was captured by sequencing in a study of T cell responses to AZD1222 COVID-19 vaccine. Findings and caveats of the study: Clonal diversity was possibly underestimated; the donors were predominantly white British and more often female. Repertoires in all cases were sampled only once the peak T cell response had passed. Within unmutated variant regions lay the reported targets of nearly half of spike-specific TCRs. Dominant CD4 TCR responses targeted spike regions 160-218 and 743-854.

Note on this clone: Antigen specificity is unknown.

The CDR3 has 15 residues. Germline V lookup: CDR1 LGHNA, CDR2 YNFKEQ. J was trimmed by 2 bases and V by 3 bases; bases with no gene match: 6. Assay: immunoSEQ multiplex PCR; the TCRdb copy retains only in-frame clones and omits some. The sample contains roughly 100,000 clones, about 88% of which appear only once. The V gene is TRBV4-2, the J gene TRBJ1-2, with TRBD1 identical over 7 bases. This sample comprised peripheral blood, obtained on day 0 of AZD1222 vaccination. This TCR was recovered from an adult in good health. CDR3 sequence reads: CASSHIGQANYGYTF. In nucleotides, the CDR3 is TGTGCCAGCAGCCATATAGGACAGGCGAACTATGGCTACACCTTC.